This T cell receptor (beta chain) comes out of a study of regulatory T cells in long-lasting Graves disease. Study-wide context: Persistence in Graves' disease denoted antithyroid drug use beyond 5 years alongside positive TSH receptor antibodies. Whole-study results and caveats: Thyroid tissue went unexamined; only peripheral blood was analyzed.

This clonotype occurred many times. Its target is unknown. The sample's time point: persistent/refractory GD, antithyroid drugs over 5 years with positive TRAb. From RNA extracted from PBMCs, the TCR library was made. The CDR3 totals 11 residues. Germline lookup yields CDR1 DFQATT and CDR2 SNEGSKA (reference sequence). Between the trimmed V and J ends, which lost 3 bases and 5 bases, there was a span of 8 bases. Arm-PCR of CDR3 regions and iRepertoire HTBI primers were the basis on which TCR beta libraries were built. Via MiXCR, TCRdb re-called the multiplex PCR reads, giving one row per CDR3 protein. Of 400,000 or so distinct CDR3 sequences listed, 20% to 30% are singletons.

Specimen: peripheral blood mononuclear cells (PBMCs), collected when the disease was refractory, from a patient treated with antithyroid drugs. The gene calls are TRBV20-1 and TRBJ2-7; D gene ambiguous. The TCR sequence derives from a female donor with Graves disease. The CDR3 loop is CSASHQDEQYF. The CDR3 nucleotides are TGCAGTGCTAGTCACCAGGACGAGCAGTACTTC.